Listed below are T cell receptor beta chains from one sample, sequenced in a study of PD-1 blockade in classical Hodgkin lymphoma. The data were produced by immunoSEQ multiplex PCR, yet TCRdb's version contains in-frame clones alone and is incomplete. The top ten clones hold over 9.5% of a sample with about 58,000 clones, 80% to 95% of them seen once. The sample here was peripheral blood mononuclear cells (PBMCs), taken before the second cycle of nivolumab. These receptors all stem from a human donor with classical Hodgkin lymphoma. Both conserved end residues are part of each CDR3. D genes are given only for firm matches. Clone size appears in some rows only: once, few, many, or a class for an expanded clone.

TRBJ2-4,TRBD2,TRBV6-1,NA,TGTGCCAGCAGTGAATTGGCTAGCGGGGGCGGCAAAAACATTCAGTACTTC,CASSELASGGGKNIQYF
TRBJ2-2,NA,TRBV7-8,NA,TGTGCCAGCAGCATACAACCGGGACACTACACCGGGGAGCTGTTTTTT,CASSIQPGHYTGELFF
TRBJ2-2,NA,TRBV30,NA,TGTGCCTGGAGCTTCCTATGGGGCGGGGAGCTGTTTTTT,CAWSFLWGGELFF
TRBJ2-2,TRBD1,TRBV4-1,NA,TGCGCCAGCAGCCAAGATGAGGCGGGACAGGGGGCGGGGACCGGGGAGCTGTTTTTT,CASSQDEAGQGAGTGELFF
TRBJ2-3,NA,TRBV11-2,NA,TGTGCCAGCAGCTTGTCGGGGACATTCCCTCCTTATTTT,CASSLSGTFPPYF
TRBJ2-7,NA,TRBV6-5,NA,TGTGCCAGCAGTTACGGGGTCAGAGGCTCCTACGAGCAGTACTTC,CASSYGVRGSYEQYF
TRBJ2-5,NA,TRBV5-1,NA,TGCGCCAGCAGCTTGGGTTCGACACAAGAGACCCAGTACTTC,CASSLGSTQETQYF
TRBJ1-1,NA,TRBV7-8,NA,TGTGCCAGCAGCCCCGACGATATGACAGACACTGAAGCTTTCTTT,CASSPDDMTDTEAFF
TRBJ2-1,NA,TRBV19,NA,TGTGCCAGTAGCCCCGGTGGTGAGCAGTTCTTC,CASSPGGEQFF
TRBJ2-5,TRBD2,TRBV27,NA,TGTGCCAGCAGTCAGGGACACCTGGAAGGACTAGCGAAACAAGAGACCCAGTACTTC,CASSQGHLEGLAKQETQYF
TRBJ1-2,TRBD1,TRBV27,few,TGTGCCAGCAAAGTAACAGGGGGGAACTATGGCTACACCTTC,CASKVTGGNYGYTF
TRBJ1-2,TRBD1,TRBV29-1,NA,TGCAGCGCACGATGGGACAGTCCCCTCGATGGCTACACCTTC,CSARWDSPLDGYTF
TRBJ2-1,NA,TRBV7-9,NA,TGTGCCAGCAGCCCGGGGAGCTCCTACAATGAGCAGTTCTTC,CASSPGSSYNEQFF
TRBJ2-5,NA,TRBV12-5,NA,TGTGCTAGTGGTTTCGGACAGCCCCTAGGGGAGACCCAGTACTTC,CASGFGQPLGETQYF
TRBJ1-1,TRBD1,TRBV4-3,NA,TGCGCCAGCAGCCAAGAAGACAGGGGCCACACTGAAGCTTTCTTT,CASSQEDRGHTEAFF
TRBJ2-7,NA,TRBV7-9,once,TGTGCCAGCAGCTGGGTATTAGTTCCCTACGAGCAGTACTTC,CASSWVLVPYEQYF
TRBJ1-1,NA,TRBV11-2,NA,TGTGCCAGCAGCTTAAACGTTGACACTGAAGCTTTCTTT,CASSLNVDTEAFF
TRBJ2-3,NA,TRBV6-5,NA,TGTGCCAGCAGGTTAGGTAGCTCAGGCGATACGCAGTATTTT,CASRLGSSGDTQYF
TRBJ1-2,NA,TRBV5-1,NA,TGCGCCAGCAGCTCCCTGTCGCGGACAGAAAATGGCTACACCTTC,CASSSLSRTENGYTF
TRBJ2-1,TRBD2,TRBV5-6,NA,TGTGCCAGCAGCACCGGACTAGCGGGAAGCTACAATGAGCAGTTCTTC,CASSTGLAGSYNEQFF
TRBJ1-2,TRBD1,TRBV6-4,NA,TGTGCCAGCAGTGACGACGTTGGGACAGCAGAAACGGACGGCTACACCTTC,CASSDDVGTAETDGYTF
TRBJ1-2,NA,TRBV6-1,NA,TGTGCCAGCAGTTCCAGGGGTGGCTACACCTTC,CASSSRGGYTF
TRBJ2-3,NA,TRBV6-1,NA,TGTGCCAGCAGTGCACGACAGGGCACAGATACGCAGTATTTT,CASSARQGTDTQYF
TRBJ1-3,NA,TRBV30,once,TGTGCCTGGAGTTCCCCAGGGGTCGGTGGAAACACCATATATTTT,CAWSSPGVGGNTIYF
TRBJ1-1,NA,TRBV9,NA,TGTGCCAGCAGCGTAGGGGTAATGGTGGGTAAGAACACTGAAGCTTTCTTT,CASSVGVMVGKNTEAFF
TRBJ1-5,TRBD1,TRBV28,NA,TGTGCCAGCAGACGAGACAGGGGCGACTATAGCAATCAGCCCCAGCATTTT,CASRRDRGDYSNQPQHF
TRBJ1-6,NA,TRBV30,NA,TGTGCCTGGGGGGGTGACCCCAATTCACCCCTCCACTTT,CAWGGDPNSPLHF
TRBJ1-2,TRBD1,TRBV27,NA,TGTGCCAGCAGACAGGGGGCGCCAGGCTACACCTTC,CASRQGAPGYTF
TRBJ1-1,NA,TRBV4-1,NA,TGCGCCAGCAGCCAGGGGAGTAGGGGGGCGGACGCTTTCTTT,CASSQGSRGADAFF
TRBJ2-7,NA,TRBV6-6,NA,TGTGCCAGCAGTCGACTTGGGGCGGAGCAGTACTTC,CASSRLGAEQYF
TRBJ1-5,NA,TRBV12-1,NA,TGTGCCAGCAGCTTTGGGCCCCTCCGGGCCCATCAGCCCCAGCATTTT,CASSFGPLRAHQPQHF
TRBJ2-2,TRBD2,TRBV7-9,few,TGTGCCAGCAGCCCTCGGGCGGGGGGGCATACCGGGGAGCTGTTTTTT,CASSPRAGGHTGELFF
TRBJ2-5,NA,TRBV23-1,NA,TGCGCCAGCAGTCAATCGCCGCACAATGCGTACCAAGAGACCCAGTACTTC,CASSQSPHNAYQETQYF
TRBJ2-7,TRBD2,TRBV7-2,NA,TGTGCCAGCAGCTTTGATAGCGGGTACGAGCAGTACTTC,CASSFDSGYEQYF
TRBJ1-3,TRBD1,TRBV7-9,NA,TGTGCCAGCAGCTGGGACAGCCTTGGAAACACCATATATTTT,CASSWDSLGNTIYF
TRBJ2-7,TRBD1,TRBV7-6,NA,TGTGCCAGCAAATTAGGTCCCGGGACAGGGGGCCTGGGGTACGAGCAGTACTTC,CASKLGPGTGGLGYEQYF
TRBJ2-7,NA,TRBV20-1,NA,TGCAGTGCCCCCAGGAGCTACGAGCAGTACTTC,CSAPRSYEQYF
TRBJ2-1,NA,TRBV7-9,NA,TGTGCCAGCAGCTTAAGTAGGGGAATGAGCTCCTACAATGAGCAGTTCTTC,CASSLSRGMSSYNEQFF
TRBJ1-2,NA,TRBV10-3,NA,TGTGCCATCGGGGACATCGGGGACTATGGCTACACCTTC,CAIGDIGDYGYTF
TRBJ2-5,NA,TRBV6-5,NA,TGTGCCAGCAGTCACAGGTCCACACAAGAGACCCAGTACTTC,CASSHRSTQETQYF
TRBJ2-5,NA,TRBV27,NA,TGTGCCAGCAATCCGTCCGCCTCGCCCGGGGAGACCCAGTACTTC,CASNPSASPGETQYF
TRBJ1-1,NA,TRBV5-1,NA,TGCGCCAGCAGGCCGACAGGAAGCACTGAAGCTTTCTTT,CASRPTGSTEAFF
TRBJ2-5,NA,TRBV7-8,NA,TGTGCCAGCTCATCCGGCGGGGAAGAGACCCAGTACTTC,CASSSGGEETQYF
TRBJ1-2,NA,TRBV10-3,NA,TGTGCCATCAGTGAGTCGAAGTATGGCTACACCTTC,CAISESKYGYTF
TRBJ1-1,NA,TRBV20-1,NA,TGCAGTGCTAGACAGGGTTGGGCTTTCTTT,CSARQGWAFF
TRBJ2-7,NA,TRBV13,NA,TGTGCCAGCAGCGAAGGCAGGGTCCCCTACGAGCAGTACTTC,CASSEGRVPYEQYF
TRBJ2-3,NA,TRBV30,NA,TGTGCCTGGTCAGGGGGGCTGGAGTTTAGCACAGATACGCAGTATTTT,CAWSGGLEFSTDTQYF
TRBJ2-3,NA,TRBV13,NA,TGTGCCAGCAGCTTGGCCCCAAAGGTCCCCTTCACAGATACGCAGTATTTT,CASSLAPKVPFTDTQYF
TRBJ1-2,NA,TRBV13,NA,TGTGCCAGCAGCTTAGGGTCCGAGAAAGGCTACACCTTC,CASSLGSEKGYTF
TRBJ2-2,NA,TRBV27,NA,TGTGCCAGCAGTTTGGGCGTTCGGGGCACCGGGGAGCTGTTTTTT,CASSLGVRGTGELFF
TRBJ2-3,TRBD2,TRBV4-2,NA,TGTGCCAGCAGCCAAGTAGCGGGGGGCACAGATACGCAGTATTTT,CASSQVAGGTDTQYF
TRBJ2-7,TRBD2,TRBV5-6,NA,TGTGCCAGCAGCCCCCGGGGGACTAGCTACGAGCAGTACTTC,CASSPRGTSYEQYF
TRBJ1-5,NA,TRBV5-6,NA,TGTGCCAGCAGCTTGGTCGGCAGCAATCAGCCCCAGCATTTT,CASSLVGSNQPQHF
TRBJ2-7,TRBD1,TRBV29-1,NA,TGCAGCGTTGAAGACAGGGGGCGCAGAACCGAGCAGTACTTC,CSVEDRGRRTEQYF
TRBJ2-1,NA,TRBV6-1,NA,TGTGCCAGCAGACAGGGTCCCAGCTCCTACAATGAGCAGTTCTTC,CASRQGPSSYNEQFF